The T cell receptor beta chain described here comes from a study of a mutant IDH1 vaccine in newly diagnosed glioma. Overall study: The treated group averaged about 44 years old and was around 62% male, 37.5% female. Patients were pretreated with radiotherapy, temozolomide, or both, mostly both. Study-level results: Changes to the top peripheral T cell clonotypes appeared unrelated to pseudoprogression.

Generated by immunoSEQ multiplex PCR, the TCRdb table keeps only in-frame clones and is missing some. In the table there are some 60,000 clones, 91% of which are singletons. The CDR3 covers 15 residues. V gave up 5 bases and J gave up 4 bases, with 18 bases separating them. From germline, CDR1 is LNHDA and CDR2 SQIVND (reference sequence). About this clone itself: Its antigen is still unknown.

The time point denotes: baseline, week 1 (first vaccination visit). Treatment meaning: pre-vaccination baseline after standard-of-care therapy. The chain combines TRBV19 with TRBJ2-7; D not resolved. The clonotype comes from a man aged 50 to 59 with glioma. The source material was PBMCs, sampled from a glioma patient treated with radiotherapy, temozolomide or both. The CDR3 spells CASSLSSTPLYEQYF. CDR3 coding DNA: TGTGCCAGTAGTCTAAGTAGCACACCCCTGTACGAGCAGTACTTC.